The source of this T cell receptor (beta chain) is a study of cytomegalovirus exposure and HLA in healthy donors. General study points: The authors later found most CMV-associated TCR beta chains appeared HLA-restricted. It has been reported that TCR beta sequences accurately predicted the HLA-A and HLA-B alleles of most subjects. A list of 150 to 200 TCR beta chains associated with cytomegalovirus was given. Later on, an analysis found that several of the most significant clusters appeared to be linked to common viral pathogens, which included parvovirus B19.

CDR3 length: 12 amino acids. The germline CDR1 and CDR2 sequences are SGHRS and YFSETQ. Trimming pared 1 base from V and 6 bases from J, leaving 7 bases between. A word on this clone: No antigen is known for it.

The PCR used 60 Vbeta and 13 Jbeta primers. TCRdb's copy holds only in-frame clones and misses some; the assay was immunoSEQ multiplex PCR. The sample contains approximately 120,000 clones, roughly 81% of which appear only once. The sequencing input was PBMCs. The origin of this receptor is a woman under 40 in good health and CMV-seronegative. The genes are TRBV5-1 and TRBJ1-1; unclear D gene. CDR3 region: CASSLLQAEAFF. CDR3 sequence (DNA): TGCGCCAGCAGCTTGTTACAAGCTGAAGCTTTCTTT.